Listed below are T cell receptor beta chains from one sample, sequenced in a study of T cell responses to AZD1222 COVID-19 vaccine. Assay: immunoSEQ multiplex PCR; the TCRdb copy retains only in-frame clones and omits some. The data show some 200,000 clones, approximately 94% seen once. Sequencing was performed on peripheral blood, taken 28 days after the second dose of the MenACWY control vaccine. The receptors stem from an adult who received the MenACWY meningococcal vaccine as a control. The CDR3 runs from the conserved cysteine through the conserved F or W. The D gene is left open where the match is weak. Only some rows state a clone size, as once, few, many or a class for expanded clones.

>TRBJ1-1|NA|NA|TRBV28
TGTGCCAGCAGTTTATATCCGGAGATGAACACTGAAGCTTTCTTT
CASSLYPEMNTEAFF
>TRBJ1-5|NA|TRBD1|TRBV7-8
TGTGCCAGCAGCTTGGCAGCCACCCAGGGGGCGTTGGCCAATCAGCCCCAGCATTTT
CASSLAATQGALANQPQHF
>TRBJ2-1|once|NA|TRBV6-6
TGTGCCAGCAGTCCGTTGCGACAGGGCCGGTCGGGGGGTGAGCAGTTCTTC
CASSPLRQGRSGGEQFF
>TRBJ1-1|NA|NA|TRBV2
TGTGCCAGCAGTGAAGGGGGATCGGCTTTCTTT
CASSEGGSAFF
>TRBJ1-2|NA|NA|TRBV3-1/TRBV3-2
TGTGCCAGCAGCCAAGGCACGCAGGGCGGCTATGGCTACACCTTC
CASSQGTQGGYGYTF
>TRBJ1-6|NA|NA|TRBV7-6
TGTGCCAGCAGCTTAGAAACGGCGGGTAATTCACCCCTCCACTTT
CASSLETAGNSPLHF
>TRBJ2-7|NA|TRBD1|TRBV11-1
TGTGCCAGCAGCTTAGCGACGGGACAGGGGACCTACGAGCAGTACTTC
CASSLATGQGTYEQYF
>TRBJ1-2|once|TRBD1|TRBV29-1
TGCAGCGTTGAACAGTCAGGGGGTAATGGCTACACCTTC
CSVEQSGGNGYTF
>TRBJ2-2|NA|TRBD1|TRBV9
TGTGCCAGCACCCCGCAGGGGGCGAACACCGGGGAGCTGTTTTTT
CASTPQGANTGELFF
>TRBJ1-2|NA|TRBD1|TRBV30
TGTGCCTGGAGTGAGGGACAGGGCAACTATGGCTACACCTTC
CAWSEGQGNYGYTF
>TRBJ2-2|NA|TRBD1|TRBV11-3
TGTGCCAGCAGCCCTACAGGGGATAGGGCCGGGGAGCTGTTTTTT
CASSPTGDRAGELFF
>TRBJ2-1|NA|TRBD2|TRBV5-5
TGTGCCAGCGACTGGACTAGCGGTTACAATGAGCAGTTCTTC
CASDWTSGYNEQFF
>TRBJ2-7|NA|TRBD2|TRBV18
TGTGCCAGCTCACCTGGGACTAGCGGGAGGGGTGAGCAGTACTTC
CASSPGTSGRGEQYF
>TRBJ2-1|NA|NA|TRBV7-3
TGTGCCAGCAGCTCTACCCCTAGCGCCAATGAGCAGTTCTTC
CASSSTPSANEQFF
>TRBJ1-1|NA|NA|TRBV18
TGTGCCAGCTCACCCTCAGGGCTCTCTGAAGCTTTCTTT
CASSPSGLSEAFF
>TRBJ1-4|NA|NA|TRBV5-4
TGTGCCAGCAGCTTCGAGGAAAAACTGTTTTTT
CASSFEEKLFF
>TRBJ2-2|NA|NA|TRBV9
TGTGCCAGCAGCGGACTTAACAGGGACACAGACACCGGGGAGCTGTTTTTT
CASSGLNRDTDTGELFF
>TRBJ2-1|NA|TRBD1|TRBV29-1
TGCAGCGGGACTCCCGGGACAGGGAGCTCCTACAATGAGCAGTTCTTC
CSGTPGTGSSYNEQFF
>TRBJ1-5|NA|NA|TRBV24-1
TGTGCCACCCGGGGGGCTGGGAATCAGCCCCAGCATTTT
CATRGAGNQPQHF
>TRBJ2-1|NA|TRBD2|TRBV27
TGTGCCAGCAGTTTATTTGCGGGGGGGCGAGATGAGCAGTTCTTC
CASSLFAGGRDEQFF
>TRBJ1-5|NA|NA|TRBV6-1
TGTGCCAGCAGTGAAGCGCAAGGGGGAGTCGGGCAGCCCCAGCATTTT
CASSEAQGGVGQPQHF
>TRBJ2-7|NA|TRBD1|TRBV5-4
TGTGCCAGCAGCTTTAGTGGGACAGTCTACGAGCAGTACTTC
CASSFSGTVYEQYF
>TRBJ1-5|NA|NA|TRBV29-1
TGCAGCGTTCGGGGTGAAGGTCTCAATCAGCCCCAGCATTTT
CSVRGEGLNQPQHF
>TRBJ2-2|NA|NA|TRBV2
TGTGCCAGCAGTGAGAGCGCGGGGATCGGGGAGCTGTTTTTT
CASSESAGIGELFF
>TRBJ2-3|NA|TRBD2|TRBV7-8
TGTGCCAGCAGCCACCTAGCGGGGACAAGCACAGATACGCAGTATTTT
CASSHLAGTSTDTQYF
>TRBJ2-5|NA|TRBD1|TRBV7-9
TGTGCCAGCAGCCTTAGCCCCGGGACAGGGGTAAGGGAGACCCAGTACTTC
CASSLSPGTGVRETQYF
>TRBJ2-7|NA|TRBD1|TRBV29-1
TGCAGCGTTGTCGGCCATTCCAGGGACAGGTGGACACCCCAGGAATACGAGCAGTACTTC
CSVVGHSRDRWTPQEYEQYF
>TRBJ1-2|NA|NA|TRBV28
TGTGCCAGCAGTTTCCGCACAACTAACTATGGCTACACCTTC
CASSFRTTNYGYTF
>TRBJ2-7|NA|TRBD1|TRBV2
TGTGCCAGCCTGGACAGGAGCTCCTACGAGCAGTACTTC
CASLDRSSYEQYF
>TRBJ2-1|once|NA|TRBV29-1
TGCAGCGTGTCGGTGGGCCTTCAGTCCTACAATGAGCAGTTCTTC
CSVSVGLQSYNEQFF
>TRBJ1-5|NA|NA|TRBV6-2/TRBV6-3
TGTGCCAGCAGTTACTTGAGTAGCAATCAGCCCCAGCATTTT
CASSYLSSNQPQHF
>TRBJ2-2|NA|NA|TRBV7-6
TGTGCCAGCAGCTTAGCTAACGGGGAGCTGTTTTTT
CASSLANGELFF
>TRBJ2-5|NA|TRBD1|TRBV27
TGTGCCAGCAGTTCACTCAAGACAGGGGGCGGGGAGACCCAGTACTTC
CASSSLKTGGGETQYF